This is a list of T cell receptor beta chains from one sample in a study of Ad26.COV2.S vaccination and SARS-CoV-2 variants. Data came from immunoSEQ multiplex PCR; TCRdb stores just in-frame clones and leaves some out. The table has some 270,000 clones, 87% seen once. Material: peripheral blood, obtained in a trial of Ad26.COV2.S vaccine versus placebo. These receptors originate from a person between 18 and 65 years old who received the Ad26.COV2.S COVID-19 vaccine or a placebo. Both conserved end residues are part of each CDR3. D genes are given only for firm matches. A row's size may be missing; if present it is once, few, many or a size class.

TRBJ1-2	NA	TRBV12-3/TRBV12-4	TRBD1	TGTGCCAGCAGTTTGGACAGGGTTCACTACACCTTC	CASSLDRVHYTF
TRBJ2-7	few	TRBV7-9	NA	TGTGCCAGCAGTTTTGGACAGAGCTACGAGCAGTACTTC	CASSFGQSYEQYF
TRBJ1-2	NA	TRBV4-2	NA	TGTGCCAGCAGCCAAGTCCCGGGTGCCCTAAACTATGGCTACACCTTC	CASSQVPGALNYGYTF
TRBJ2-2	once	TRBV30	TRBD1	TGTGCCTGGAGTGTAGGACAGGTGAACACCGGGGAGCTGTTTTTT	CAWSVGQVNTGELFF
TRBJ2-2	NA	TRBV5-6	NA	TGTGCCGGGAGGCAGCGATCCGGGGAGCTGTTTTTT	CAGRQRSGELFF
TRBJ1-4	NA	TRBV7-2	NA	TGTGCCAGCAGCTTAAGCTACAGTGAACCTGAAAAACTGTTTTTT	CASSLSYSEPEKLFF
TRBJ1-5	once	TRBV19	TRBD1	TGTGCCAGTAGTATTCGCGGGACAGGGGAATTGCAGCCCCAGCATTTT	CASSIRGTGELQPQHF
TRBJ1-5	few	TRBV7-2	NA	TGTGCCAGCAGCTCCATGAGTACCAATCAGCCCCAGCATTTT	CASSSMSTNQPQHF
TRBJ1-6	many	TRBV14	NA	TGTGCCAGCAGCCAAGAACGGACGAATTCACCCCTCCACTTT	CASSQERTNSPLHF
TRBJ1-2	NA	TRBV4-1	NA	TGCGCCAGCAGCCAAGTTCCCCAACCTTATGGCTACACCTTC	CASSQVPQPYGYTF
TRBJ1-2	once	TRBV12-3/TRBV12-4	NA	TGTGCCAGCAGTTTAGCACCTTATGGCTACACCTTC	CASSLAPYGYTF
TRBJ1-1	NA	TRBV27	NA	TGTGCCAGCAGTTTCGCAGGGATCACTGAAGCTTTCTTT	CASSFAGITEAFF
TRBJ2-1	once	TRBV5-4	TRBD2	TGTGCCAGCAGCTTGATGGTGGGCGGGAGCTCACCCACGGAGCAGTTCTTC	CASSLMVGGSSPTEQFF
TRBJ1-5	few	TRBV6-5	NA	TGTGCCAGCAGTAACTACAATCAGCCCCAGCATTTT	CASSNYNQPQHF
TRBJ2-7	NA	TRBV12-3/TRBV12-4	NA	TGTGCCAGCAGTTTAGCCGGCTACGAGCAGTACTTC	CASSLAGYEQYF
TRBJ2-7	NA	TRBV18	TRBD2	TGTGCCAGCTCGACCGGGACTAGTCTCTACGAGCAGTACTTC	CASSTGTSLYEQYF
TRBJ2-3	NA	TRBV30	NA	TGTGCCTGGGAGAGGCGGGGTACAGATACGCAGTATTTT	CAWERRGTDTQYF
TRBJ1-2	NA	TRBV2	NA	TGTGCCAGCGGGGCTAAGGTCGGTGGCTACACCTTC	CASGAKVGGYTF
TRBJ1-2	few	TRBV19	NA	TGTGCTTTGAGATCGGACTATGGCTACACCTTC	CALRSDYGYTF
TRBJ1-2	NA	TRBV5-6	TRBD1	TGTGCCAGCAGCTTGGGGGACAGGGTGTATGGCTACACCTTC	CASSLGDRVYGYTF
TRBJ2-1	NA	TRBV10-3	TRBD2	TGTGCCATCAGTGAGGTAACTAGCGGGAGGAATGAGCAGTTCTTC	CAISEVTSGRNEQFF
TRBJ2-3	NA	TRBV29-1	TRBD2	TGCAGCGTTGTTTGGTTGGCTAGCGGGCCTAAGAGTGGGGGCACAGATACGCAGTATTTT	CSVVWLASGPKSGGTDTQYF
TRBJ2-2	NA	TRBV5-6	TRBD1	TGTGCCAGCAGCTGGACAGGGGTCGGGGAGCTGTTTTTT	CASSWTGVGELFF
TRBJ2-7	NA	TRBV11-2	TRBD2	TGTGCCAGCAGCACGGGGGGGCAGAATTACGAGCAGTACTTC	CASSTGGQNYEQYF
TRBJ2-1	NA	TRBV9	TRBD2	TGTGCCAGCAGCGTCTCTAGCGGGGGGTCCTTGAGTGAGCAGTTCTTC	CASSVSSGGSLSEQFF
TRBJ2-7	NA	TRBV4-1	NA	TGCGCCAGCAGCCAAGAGGAGCTGCGCTACGAGCAGTACTTC	CASSQEELRYEQYF
TRBJ2-1	NA	TRBV27	NA	TGTGCCAGCAGTTTAAGGTTAGACCGGGCAATTGGCAATGAGCAGTTCTTC	CASSLRLDRAIGNEQFF
TRBJ2-1	NA	TRBV14	NA	TGTGCCAGCAGCCTCCGTTGGGGTGTCGAGTACAATGAGCAGTTCTTC	CASSLRWGVEYNEQFF
TRBJ2-5	NA	TRBV5-4	TRBD1	TGTGCCAGCAGCTTGGGGACAGGGATTTGGGAGACCCAGTACTTC	CASSLGTGIWETQYF
TRBJ2-3	NA	TRBV11-2	NA	TGTGCCAGCAGCTTAGGCAGTGGAGATACGCAGTATTTT	CASSLGSGDTQYF
TRBJ2-6	NA	TRBV5-6	NA	TGTGCCAGCAGCTTGAGGGCCTTCTCTGGGGCCAACGTCCTGACTTTC	CASSLRAFSGANVLTF
TRBJ2-3	NA	TRBV19	NA	TGTGCCAGTAGTAGGGGTGGTGGGACCTCCCAGGGTACGCAGTATTTT	CASSRGGGTSQGTQYF
TRBJ1-1	NA	TRBV29-1	TRBD1	TGCAGCGTTCAACAGACAGGGTATTACACTGAAGCTTTCTTT	CSVQQTGYYTEAFF
TRBJ1-4	NA	TRBV25-1	TRBD1	TGTGCCAGCGCCAGGACAGGGGGCGCGAATGAAAAACTGTTTTTT	CASARTGGANEKLFF
TRBJ2-5	once	TRBV6-5	TRBD1	TGTGCCAGCAGCCCGGGGACAGGGAGGTCGGAGACCCAGTACTTC	CASSPGTGRSETQYF
TRBJ1-1	NA	TRBV5-1	NA	TGCGCCAGCAGCACCGGAGGGGGGCGCGGGACTGAAGCTTTCTTT	CASSTGGGRGTEAFF
TRBJ2-2	NA	TRBV20-1	NA	TGCAGTGCTGGTGGGACAATAGCCGGGGAGCTGTTTTTT	CSAGGTIAGELFF